The entry below describes one T cell receptor beta chain. No antigen is known for it. This CDR3 has 13 residues. Germline V gene sequence: CDR1 SQVTM, CDR2 ANQGSEA. J lost 6 bases, V lost 3 bases, and 6 bases had no gene match. This specimen belongs to a study of CD8+ T cells in alopecia areata. Across the study: It was oral tofacitinib, at 5 to 10 mg twice daily, that treated patients received.

Extraction of RNA preceded its reverse transcription into cDNA, which served as the sequencing template. Some clones are missing from TCRdb's copy, which holds only in-frame ones; the method was immunoSEQ multiplex PCR. The table includes more than 130,000 clones, roughly 82% detected once. Findings and limits, study-wide: In scalp and blood, many expanded lesional clones persisted during tofacitinib.

The treatment is: oral pan-JAK inhibitor, 5-10 mg twice daily. Collected material from alopecia areata patients comprised lesional scalp punch biopsies and peripheral blood. This sample comprised CD8+ T cells sorted from blood, obtained at week 4, from a patient treated with tofacitinib. This rearrangement joins TRBV29-1 to TRBJ2-7; 9 bases agree with TRBD1. The origin of this receptor is a human donor with alopecia areata. CDR3 bases: TGCAGCGTTGAGTTGGGACAGGGTTCCGAGCAGTACTTC. Its translation is CSVELGQGSEQYF.